The clone carrying this T cell receptor beta chain was counted many times. The sample originates from a study of T cells of healthy individuals. With 6 bases removed from V and 3 bases from J, the gap between germline ends came to 14 bases. CDR3 length: 14 residues. CDR1 and CDR2 (germline): MDHEN, SYDVKM. TCRdb itself ran the 5' RACE reads through MiXCR, one entry per CDR3 protein. The data contain around 98,000 distinct CDR3 sequences, about 16% of them singletons. The chain links TRBV28 to TRBJ1-2; D is unresolved. The TCR originated in a human donor in good health. CDR3 bases: TGTGCCAGCAGCCACGGCGGGGTAGACTATGGCTACACCTTC. This gives the protein CASSHGGVDYGYTF.